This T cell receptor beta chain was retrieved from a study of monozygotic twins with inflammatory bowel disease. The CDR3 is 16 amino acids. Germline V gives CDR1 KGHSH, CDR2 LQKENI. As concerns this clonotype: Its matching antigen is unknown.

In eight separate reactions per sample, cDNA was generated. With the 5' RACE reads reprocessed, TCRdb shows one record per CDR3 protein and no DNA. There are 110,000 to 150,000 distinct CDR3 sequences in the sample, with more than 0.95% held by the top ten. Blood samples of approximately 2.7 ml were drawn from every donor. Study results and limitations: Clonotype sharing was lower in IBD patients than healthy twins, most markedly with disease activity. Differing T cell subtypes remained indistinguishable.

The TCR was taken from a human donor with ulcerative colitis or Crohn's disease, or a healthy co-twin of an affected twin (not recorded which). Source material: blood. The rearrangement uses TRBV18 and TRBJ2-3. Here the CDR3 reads CASSPLVTGLTDTQYF.